This T cell receptor beta chain came from a study of cytomegalovirus exposure and HLA in healthy donors. Study information: A prior analysis found 117 million unique TCR beta sequences from around 190 million T cells.

Regarding the study as a whole: Approximately 160 TCR beta chains were listed as cytomegalovirus-associated.

From germline, CDR1 is SGHKS and CDR2 YYEKEE (reference sequence). This CDR3 spans 16 amino acids. V was shortened by 5 bases and J by 7 bases, with 24 bases between the two germline ends. The PCR made use of 60 Vbeta and 13 Jbeta primers. Libraries were prepared by immunoSEQ multiplex PCR; TCRdb keeps only in-frame clonotypes and omits some of them. Of some 110,000 clones listed, less than 70% are singletons. Of note for this clone: Its antigen is unidentified.

This sequence originates from a woman under 40 in good health and CMV-seronegative. The genes are TRBV5-5 and TRBJ1-2; D might be TRBD1 (6 bases). Input material: PBMCs. The CDR3 DNA reads as TGTGCCAGCAGTTCCCCCTTGGGGGGGGGCGCAAGTGGCTACACCTTC. This sequence encodes CASSSPLGGGASGYTF.